A selection of T cell receptor beta chains follows, all from one sample in a study of identical twins. MiXCR, run by TCRdb on the 5' RACE reads, gives a single entry per CDR3 protein. The table lists around 670,000 distinct CDR3 sequences, roughly 6.2% of them singletons. Sequencing used naive T cells sorted from blood. The receptors stem from a man aged 18 to 30 in good health. The CDR3 runs from the conserved cysteine through the conserved F or W. D genes are given only for firm matches. Expanded clones get a size class; other rows say once, few or many, or leave the size out.

j_gene,d_gene,v_gene,abundance,CDR3aa,CDR3nt
TRBJ1-1,-,TRBV29-1,many,CSVEVGRAEAFF,TGCAGCGTTGAAGTCGGTAGAGCTGAAGCTTTCTTT
TRBJ2-1,TRBD2,TRBV20-1,many,CSASLTSGRAREQFF,TGCAGTGCTAGTCTAACTAGCGGGAGGGCCCGGGAGCAGTTCTTC
TRBJ2-1,TRBD1,TRBV10-3,many,CAISATDRGNNEQFF,TGTGCCATCAGTGCGACGGACAGGGGGAACAATGAGCAGTTCTTC
TRBJ2-7,-,TRBV30,-,CAWTIGYEQYF,TGTGCCTGGACCATCGGGTACGAGCAGTACTTC
TRBJ2-7,-,TRBV7-2,-,CASSRQGGGSYEQYF,TGTGCCAGCAGCCGACAGGGAGGGGGCTCCTACGAGCAGTACTTC
TRBJ1-5,-,TRBV6-1,many,CASVTMDQPQHF,TGTGCCAGCGTAACGATGGATCAGCCCCAGCATTTT
TRBJ2-3,-,TRBV6-1,-,CASSVFLQSTDTQYF,TGTGCCAGCAGTGTATTCCTTCAAAGCACAGATACGCAGTATTTT
TRBJ2-1,-,TRBV20-1,many,CSASRGGPGLFQFF,TGCAGTGCTTCTCGAGGGGGGCCGGGACTCTTCCAGTTCTTC
TRBJ2-3,-,TRBV2,-,CASRGLPTDTQYF,TGTGCCAGCAGGGGACTCCCCACAGATACGCAGTATTTT
TRBJ2-5,-,TRBV5-1,few,CASTSTGRREETQYF,TGCGCCAGCACCAGCACTGGGCGCAGGGAAGAGACCCAGTACTTC
TRBJ2-7,-,TRBV6-5,few,CASSYGTSSLAQYF,TGTGCCAGCAGTTATGGGACCTCTTCTCTTGCGCAGTACTTC
TRBJ2-7,-,TRBV10-3,many,CAILAVGSYEQYF,TGTGCCATCTTAGCGGTGGGCTCCTACGAGCAGTACTTC
TRBJ2-5,-,TRBV29-1,few,CSVLFGQETQYF,TGCAGCGTTCTTTTCGGACAAGAGACCCAGTACTTC
TRBJ2-1,-,TRBV28,-,CASRPPGPNEQFF,TGTGCCAGCAGGCCCCCGGGACCCAATGAGCAGTTCTTC
TRBJ1-3,-,TRBV6-5,many,CASSYGPTGGNTIYF,TGTGCCAGCAGTTACGGCCCTACAGGGGGAAACACCATATATTTT
TRBJ2-2,TRBD2,TRBV5-6,few,CASTRLAPTGELFF,TGTGCCAGCACCAGACTAGCGCCGACCGGGGAGCTGTTTTTT
TRBJ2-1,TRBD2,TRBV20-1,many,CSASLAGEYNEQFF,TGCAGTGCTAGCCTAGCGGGAGAATACAATGAGCAGTTCTTC
TRBJ2-3,-,TRBV7-9,-,CASSLVLGSTDTQYF,TGTGCCAGCAGCTTAGTTCTCGGAAGCACAGATACGCAGTATTTT
TRBJ2-3,TRBD2,TRBV20-1,few,CSARQDLTSATDTQYF,TGCAGTGCTAGGCAGGACCTGACTAGCGCCACAGATACGCAGTATTTT
TRBJ2-5,-,TRBV29-1,many,CSVGAPQETQYF,TGCAGCGTTGGAGCGCCTCAAGAGACCCAGTACTTC
TRBJ1-5,TRBD1,TRBV11-1,-,CASSANRGGTGGNQPQHF,TGTGCCAGCAGCGCCAATCGGGGGGGGACAGGGGGCAATCAGCCCCAGCATTTT
TRBJ2-1,TRBD2,TRBV29-1,many,CSVEVLRAGLAGNEQFF,TGCAGCGTTGAAGTCCTACGCGCGGGACTAGCGGGGAATGAGCAGTTCTTC
TRBJ2-1,TRBD2,TRBV29-1,many,CSVIRGLATYNEQFF,TGCAGCGTGATTCGAGGACTAGCAACCTACAATGAGCAGTTCTTC
TRBJ2-2,TRBD2,TRBV20-1,many,CSARGLKGTGELFF,TGCAGTGCTAGGGGACTAAAGGGGACCGGGGAGCTGTTTTTT
TRBJ1-4,-,TRBV6-2/TRBV6-3,-,CASSPARDIPNEKWLFF,TGTGCCAGCAGCCCCGCCCGGGACATCCCGAATGAAAAGTGGCTGTTTTTT
TRBJ2-1,-,TRBV20-1,many,CSASELSSYNEQFF,TGCAGTGCTAGCGAGTTGAGCTCCTACAATGAGCAGTTCTTC
TRBJ1-5,-,TRBV25-1,many,CASSSSAAYSNQPQHF,TGTGCCAGCAGTTCCTCCGCGGCTTATAGCAATCAGCCCCAGCATTTT
TRBJ1-2,-,TRBV5-4,few,CASSGGLGYGYTF,TGTGCCAGCAGCGGGGGATTGGGCTATGGCTACACCTTC
TRBJ1-1,TRBD1,TRBV7-9,many,CASSRPDRLNTEAFF,TGTGCCAGCAGCCGCCCGGACAGGCTGAACACTGAAGCTTTCTTT
TRBJ2-7,-,TRBV5-1,many,CASSESGTPYEQYF,TGCGCCAGCAGTGAGTCGGGTACCCCCTACGAGCAGTACTTC
TRBJ2-2,TRBD1,TRBV9,few,CASSVNRDRGTGELFF,TGTGCCAGCAGCGTAAACCGGGACAGGGGGACCGGGGAGCTGTTTTTT
TRBJ1-2,-,TRBV27,-,CASHPRGADGYTF,TGTGCCAGCCACCCGCGGGGGGCTGATGGCTACACCTTC
TRBJ2-3,-,TRBV11-2,many,CAIQSGMDTQYF,TGTGCCATCCAGTCGGGAATGGATACGCAGTATTTT
TRBJ2-2,TRBD1,TRBV12-3/TRBV12-4,-,CASTMRGQGHFGELFF,TGTGCCAGCACCATGAGGGGACAGGGGCACTTCGGGGAGCTGTTTTTT
TRBJ2-1,-,TRBV27,many,CASSSRRRSSYNEQFF,TGTGCCAGCAGTTCTAGGCGCCGAAGCTCCTACAATGAGCAGTTCTTC
TRBJ1-1,-,TRBV5-1,many,CASSGSGTKGKAFF,TGCGCCAGCAGCGGGTCCGGGACCAAAGGGAAGGCTTTCTTT
TRBJ1-2,-,TRBV15,-,CATSRDVPGQNYGYTF,TGTGCCACCAGCAGAGATGTTCCTGGACAGAACTATGGCTACACCTTC
TRBJ2-1,TRBD2,TRBV4-1,-,CASSQDISPPGLARSNEQFF,TGCGCCAGCAGCCAAGATATTTCCCCCCCGGGACTAGCGCGGAGTAATGAGCAGTTCTTC
TRBJ2-7,TRBD2,TRBV25-1,few,CASSEGAGASYEQYF,TGTGCCAGCAGTGAAGGGGCGGGAGCGTCCTACGAGCAGTACTTC
TRBJ2-5,-,TRBV29-1,-,CSVDSGSGTQYF,TGCAGCGTTGACTCAGGGTCTGGGACCCAGTACTTC
TRBJ2-3,TRBD2,TRBV7-2,many,CASRSGGTDTQYF,TGTGCCAGCCGGAGCGGGGGCACAGATACGCAGTATTTT
TRBJ1-2,TRBD1,TRBV12-3/TRBV12-4,many,CASSRRDSDYGYTF,TGTGCCAGCAGTCGCAGGGACAGCGACTATGGCTACACCTTC